The 22 T cell receptor beta chains below all came from one sample that was sequenced in a study of early T cells in non-severe SARS-CoV-2 infection. TCRdb reprocessed the 5' RACE reads via MiXCR and lists one record per CDR3 protein. The sample has around 68,000 distinct CDR3 sequences, 5.9% seen once. This specimen was whole blood, taken at baseline. The receptors shown here come from an adult who was a healthcare worker with PCR-confirmed SARS-CoV-2 infection or an uninfected control (not recorded which).

This clonotype was recorded at least ten times. The chain couples TRBV6-5 to TRBJ1-1, with 7 bases identical to TRBD1. V gave up 4 bases and J gave up 8 bases; unmatched junction bases: 7. Germline V gene data show CDR1 as MNHEY and CDR2 as SVGAGI. This CDR3 contains 13 residues. The CDR3 DNA reads TGTGCCAGCAGTTTCCAGGGACAGAGAGAAGCTTTCTTT. It specifies CASSFQGQREAFF.

The chain links TRBV11-2 to TRBJ2-3; D may be TRBD2 (6 bases). Germline CDR1 and CDR2: SGHAT and FQNNGV. The length of the CDR3 is 15 residues. V was shortened by 1 base and J by 0 bases, with 8 bases between the two germline ends. The CDR3 spells CASSLVAVSTDTQYF. CDR3 DNA sequence: TGTGCCAGCAGCTTAGTAGCGGTTAGCACAGATACGCAGTATTTT.

This clonotype was seen repeatedly, ten times or more. The chain recombines TRBV4-1 with TRBJ2-7, with TRBD2 as a possible D gene (6 bases). CDR1 is MGHRA, CDR2 YSYEKL, per germline. V lost 0 bases and J 4 bases, leaving 7 bases between the germline ends. This CDR3 region has 13 residues. CDR3 sequence (DNA): TGCGCCAGCAGCCAAGAAGGAGGGTACGAGCAGTACTTC. Translating gives CASSQEGGYEQYF.

In its sample, this clonotype was seen many times. The gene calls are TRBV24-1 and TRBJ1-5; possible D gene TRBD1, 5 bases. CDR1 is KGHDR, CDR2 SFDVKD, per germline. The CDR3 is 13 residues long. The ends were cut back, 8 bases at V and 3 bases at J, with 10 bases in the middle. CDR3 DNA sequence: TGTGCCACCACGTCAGGGATCAATCAGCCCCAGCATTTT. It yields the protein CATTSGINQPQHF.

In its sample, this clonotype was seen many times. The chain has TRBV7-2 and TRBJ1-5; D gene unclear. Looked up from germline, CDR1 is SGHTA and CDR2 is FQGNSA. This CDR3 is built from 14 residues. Trimming pared 2 bases from V and 4 bases from J, leaving 9 bases between. The CDR3 DNA sequence: TGTGCCAGCAGCTTACATTCGGTGAATCAGCCCCAGCATTTT. It yields the protein CASSLHSVNQPQHF.

In this sample, this clonotype turned up many times. This rearrangement joins TRBV19 to TRBJ1-2; 7 bases map to TRBD1. The CDR3 length is 14 residues. Germline V gives CDR1 LNHDA, CDR2 SQIVND (reference sequence). V lost 6 bases, J lost 0 bases, and 4 bases stayed unmatched. CDR3 bases: TGTGCCAGTAGCGGGACAGCGCCTAACTATGGCTACACCTTC. Translating gives CASSGTAPNYGYTF.

Many counts were recorded for this clonotype. The rearrangement joins TRBV5-5 to TRBJ1-1, with 7 bases identical to TRBD1. CDR1 SGHKS and CDR2 YYEKEE come from the germline V gene (reference sequence). The CDR3 is 15 residues long. The V gene end was trimmed by 5 bases and the J gene end by 0 bases; junction bases not matched to a gene: 7. The CDR3 spells CASRLPGQMNTEAFF. CDR3 DNA sequence: TGTGCCAGCAGACTCCCGGGACAGATGAACACTGAAGCTTTCTTT.

This chain links TRBV5-6 with TRBJ2-7, with 9 bases matching TRBD1. V was pared by 4 bases and J by 6 bases, with 11 bases of the junction left unmatched. The CDR3 has 15 amino acids. The germline V gene has CDR1 SGHDT and CDR2 YYEEEE. CDR3 bases: TGTGCCAGCAGCCTCATCCGGGGACAGGGAACCGAGCAGTACTTC. Protein sequence: CASSLIRGQGTEQYF.

This clonotype was seen a handful of times. V and J are TRBV12-3 or TRBV12-4 and TRBJ2-3; tentative D call: TRBD1 (6 bases). The CDR3 sequence is 14 residues long. The V end lost 3 bases, the J end lost 2 bases, and 9 bases lay between the germline ends. In nucleotides, the CDR3 is TGTGCCAGCAGTTTCAGACAGGACACAGATACGCAGTATTTT. Protein product: CASSFRQDTDTQYF.

The chain uses TRBV7-2 and TRBJ2-3, with 7 bases matching TRBD2. Per the germline V gene, CDR1 is SGHTA and CDR2 is FQGNSA. The CDR3 length is 16 residues. The ends lost 3 bases at V and 4 bases at J; junction bases unmatched: 10. The CDR3 coding sequence is TGTGCCAGCAGCTTCGTAGCGGGCCTCCTTTCAGATACGCAGTATTTT. Translated, it gives CASSFVAGLLSDTQYF.

This clonotype was observed a few times. V gene TRBV21-1 combines with J gene TRBJ2-1. TRBV21-1 is a pseudogene locus. This CDR3 has 10 amino acids. CDR3 amino acids: CASRYNEQFF. As DNA, the CDR3 is TGTGCCAGCAGATACAATGAGCAGTTCTTC.

This clonotype was recorded at least ten times. The chain uses TRBV4-2 and TRBJ2-1, with 7 nucleotides matching TRBD2. Per germline, CDR1 LGHNA and CDR2 YNFKEQ. J was trimmed by 1 base and V by 0 bases; bases with no gene match: 3. This CDR3 has 16 amino acids. The chain's CDR3 is CASSQEASGSYNEQFF. CDR3 DNA: TGTGCCAGCAGCCAAGAAGCTAGCGGATCCTACAATGAGCAGTTCTTC.

V usage is TRBV5-4 and J usage is TRBJ1-1; the D is unclear. CDR1 is SGHNT, CDR2 YYREEE, per germline (reference sequence). This CDR3 has 14 amino acids. Trimming pared 0 bases from V and 0 bases from J, leaving 6 bases between. This CDR3 is CASSLVSVNTEAFF. CDR3 nucleotides: TGTGCCAGCAGCTTGGTTTCAGTGAACACTGAAGCTTTCTTT. Variable domain in full (rest from reference TRBV5-4 and TRBJ1-1): ETGVTQSPTHLIKTRGQQVTLRCSSQSGHNTVSWYQQALGQGPQFIFQYYREEENGRGNFPPRFSGLQFPNYSSELNVNALELDDSALYLCASSLVSVNTEAFFGQGTRLTVV.

There are a few counts of this clonotype. CDR3: CASSLINGEQFF. The CDR3 DNA is TGTGCCAGCAGCTTAATCAATGGGGAGCAGTTCTTC. V usage is TRBV5-5 and J usage is TRBJ2-1, with no clear D. The V end lost 2 bases, the J end lost 10 bases, and 10 bases lay between the germline ends. Germline assignment: CDR1 SGHKS and CDR2 YYEKEE (reference sequence). The CDR3 sequence is 12 residues long. The full variable domain, completed using reference TRBV5-5 and TRBJ2-1, is DAGVTQSPTHLIKTRGQQVTLRCSPISGHKSVSWYQQVLGQGPQFIFQYYEKEERGRGNFPDRFSARQFPNYSSELNVNALLLGDSALYLCASSLINGEQFFGPGTRLTVL.

There are many counts of this clonotype. J is TRBJ1-2 and V is TRBV5-4; TRBD1 might be the D (6 bases). The V end lost 4 bases, the J end lost 0 bases, and 13 bases lay between the germline ends. This CDR3 has 15 amino acids. Looked up from germline, CDR1 is SGHNT and CDR2 is YYREEE (reference sequence). CDR3 amino acids: CASSASTGTNYGYTF. CDR3 in DNA: TGTGCCAGCAGCGCTAGTACAGGGACTAACTATGGCTACACCTTC.

This clonotype has at least ten counts. The chain is built from TRBV1 and TRBJ1-1; the table gives TRBD1 as D, unverified against the DNA. TRBV1 is a known pseudogene. The CDR3 is 20 amino acids. For the CDR3, the DNA is TGCACCAGCAGCCCGCCGCACCCACAGGGAAAACGTAATGCGAACACTGAAGCTTTCTTT. Translated, it gives CTSSPPHPQGKRNANTEAFF.

This clonotype was detected many times. The chain recombines TRBV20-1 with TRBJ2-5, with a weak D call TRBD2 (5 bases). There are 14 residues in the CDR3. V shed 5 bases and J shed 2 bases, with 15 bases lying between them. Germline loops: CDR1 DFQATT, CDR2 SNEGSKA (reference sequence). In nucleotides, the CDR3 is TGCAGTGCTTGGCTAGCCAACCTACAAGAGACCCAGTACTTC. Translated: CSAWLANLQETQYF.

There are many counts of this clonotype. The V call is TRBV18, the J call TRBJ1-1; D is unresolved. The CDR3 runs 14 residues. Germline V CDR1 and CDR2: KGHSH, LQKENI. Trimming removed 3 bases from V and 5 bases from J, with 13 bases in between. CDR3 bases: TGTGCCAGCTCACCTCTGAGCCTAGGGACTGAAGCTTTCTTT. Translated: CASSPLSLGTEAFF.

The sample holds many counts of this clonotype. DNA of the CDR3: TGCAGCGTTTCGGAGGGGCTCTCTGGGGCCAACGTCCTGACTTTC. Encoded protein: CSVSEGLSGANVLTF. V is TRBV29-1 and J is TRBJ2-6, with D possibly matching TRBD2 (6 bases). Germline lookup yields CDR1 SQVTM and CDR2 ANQGSEA. This CDR3 comprises 15 residues. V lost 5 bases and J 0 bases, leaving 11 bases between the germline ends.

This clonotype has only a few counts. This chain connects TRBV7-2 to TRBJ2-1, with unresolved D. CDR1 is SGHTA, CDR2 FQGNSA, per germline. This CDR3 is 15 amino acids long. V was shortened by 0 bases and J by 1 base, with 7 bases between the two germline ends. CDR3 protein: CASSLASLSYNEQFF. The CDR3 nucleotides are TGTGCCAGCAGCTTAGCTAGTCTGTCCTACAATGAGCAGTTCTTC.

This chain joins TRBV28 and TRBJ1-1, with 8 bases aligning to TRBD1. The CDR3 is 15 residues long. Trimming removed 5 bases from V and 5 bases from J; junction bases left unmatched: 10. In germline, CDR1 is MDHEN, CDR2 SYDVKM. CDR3 nucleotides: TGTGCCAGCAGTCCGGAGACAGGGGCTCGGACTGAAGCTTTCTTT. Translated, it gives CASSPETGARTEAFF.

This clonotype showed up many times. The rearrangement links TRBV27 to TRBJ1-2; D is unclear. There are 15 residues in the CDR3. From germline, CDR1 is MNHEY and CDR2 SMNVEV (reference sequence). Trimming took off 3 bases at V and 4 bases at J, with 15 bases between the two ends. The CDR3 coding sequence is TGTGCCAGCAGTTTTGTAAGGAGCTTTGGCTATGGCTACACCTTC. Its translation: CASSFVRSFGYGYTF.